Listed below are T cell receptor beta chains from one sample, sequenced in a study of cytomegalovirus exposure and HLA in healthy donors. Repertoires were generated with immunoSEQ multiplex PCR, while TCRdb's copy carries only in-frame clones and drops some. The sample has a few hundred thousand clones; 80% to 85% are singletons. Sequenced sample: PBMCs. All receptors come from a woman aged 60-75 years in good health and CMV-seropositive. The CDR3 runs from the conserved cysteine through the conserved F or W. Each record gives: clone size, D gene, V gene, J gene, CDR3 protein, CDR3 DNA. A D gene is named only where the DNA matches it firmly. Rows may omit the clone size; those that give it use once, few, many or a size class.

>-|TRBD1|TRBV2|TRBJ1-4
CASSTSQGANEKLFF
TGTGCCAGCAGTACATCGCAGGGGGCTAATGAAAAACTGTTTTTT
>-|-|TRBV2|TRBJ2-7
CASSEATGSWYEQYF
TGTGCCAGCAGTGAAGCAACAGGGAGTTGGTACGAGCAGTACTTC
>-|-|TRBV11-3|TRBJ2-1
CASSPVSGRGFYNEQFF
TGTGCCAGCAGCCCGGTGAGTGGAAGGGGCTTTTACAATGAGCAGTTCTTC
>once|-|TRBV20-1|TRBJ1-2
CSAYPGVGYTF
TGCAGTGCGTATCCAGGGGTTGGCTACACCTTC
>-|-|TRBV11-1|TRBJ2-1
CASSNRQSSYNEQFF
TGTGCCAGCAGCAATCGACAGAGCTCCTACAATGAGCAGTTCTTC
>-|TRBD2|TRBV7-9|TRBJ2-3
CASSVAAGGPDTQYF
TGTGCCAGCAGCGTAGCGGCGGGAGGGCCAGATACGCAGTATTTT
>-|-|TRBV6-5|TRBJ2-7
CASSYRSGVYEQYF
TGTGCCAGCAGTTACAGGTCGGGAGTGTACGAGCAGTACTTC
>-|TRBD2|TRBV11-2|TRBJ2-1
CASSLEILAGGHYNEQFF
TGTGCCAGCAGCTTAGAGATCCTAGCGGGAGGCCATTACAATGAGCAGTTCTTC
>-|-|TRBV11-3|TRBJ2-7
CASSLGPGKSYEQYF
TGTGCCAGCAGCTTAGGTCCGGGAAAATCCTACGAGCAGTACTTC
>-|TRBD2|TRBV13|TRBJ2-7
CASSWAGRELSLYEQYF
TGTGCCAGCAGCTGGGCTGGGCGGGAGTTATCCCTTTACGAGCAGTACTTC
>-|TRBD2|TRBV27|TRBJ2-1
CASTTGGNEQFF
TGTGCCAGCACCACGGGGGGTAATGAGCAGTTCTTC
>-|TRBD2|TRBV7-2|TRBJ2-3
CASSSAAGGTDTQYF
TGTGCCAGCAGCTCCGCCGCGGGGGGCACAGATACGCAGTATTTT
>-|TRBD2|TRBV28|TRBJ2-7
CASSLSLTSGSSYEQYF
TGTGCCAGCAGTTTAAGCCTGACTAGCGGGAGCTCCTACGAGCAGTACTTC
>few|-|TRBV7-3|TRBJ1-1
CASSLRWQATEAFF
TGTGCCAGCAGCTTAAGGTGGCAGGCCACTGAAGCTTTCTTT
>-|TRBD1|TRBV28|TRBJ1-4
CASSPDRGRREKLFF
TGTGCCAGCAGTCCCGACAGGGGGCGGCGGGAAAAACTGTTTTTT
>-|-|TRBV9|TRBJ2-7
CASSVEAGKGYEQYF
TGTGCCAGCAGCGTAGAAGCAGGGAAGGGGTACGAGCAGTACTTC
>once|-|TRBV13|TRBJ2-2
CASSHYLAGELFF
TGTGCCAGCAGCCATTATTTAGCCGGGGAGCTGTTTTTT
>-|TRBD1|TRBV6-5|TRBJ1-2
CASSYSDRDYGYTF
TGTGCCAGCAGTTACTCCGACAGGGATTATGGCTACACCTTC
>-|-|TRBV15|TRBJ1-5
CATSRASDNQPQHF
TGTGCCACCAGCAGAGCGTCAGACAATCAGCCCCAGCATTTT
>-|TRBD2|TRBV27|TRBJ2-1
CASSLSTSVGEQFF
TGTGCCAGCAGTTTGAGTACTAGCGTTGGTGAGCAGTTCTTC
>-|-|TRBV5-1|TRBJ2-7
CASSPRHLGDYEQYF
TGCGCCAGCAGCCCCCGTCACTTGGGGGACTACGAGCAGTACTTC
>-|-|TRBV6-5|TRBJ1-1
CASSWTLGTEAFF
TGTGCCAGCAGTTGGACACTTGGCACTGAAGCTTTCTTT
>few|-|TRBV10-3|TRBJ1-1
CASHDGYAEAFF
TGTGCCAGTCACGACGGGTACGCTGAAGCTTTCTTT
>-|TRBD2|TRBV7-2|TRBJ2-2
CASSLGLAGGNTGELFF
TGTGCCAGCAGCTTGGGACTAGCGGGAGGTAACACCGGGGAGCTGTTTTTT
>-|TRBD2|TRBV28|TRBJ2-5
CASSSGLAGEETQYF
TGTGCCAGCAGTTCGGGACTAGCGGGAGAAGAGACCCAGTACTTC
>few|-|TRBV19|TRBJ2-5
CASSKLFQETQYF
TGTGCCAGTAGTAAACTATTCCAAGAGACCCAGTACTTC
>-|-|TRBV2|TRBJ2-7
CASTPEGGANEQYF
TGTGCCAGCACCCCCGAGGGGGGGGCTAACGAGCAGTACTTC
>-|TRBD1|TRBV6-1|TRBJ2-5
CASSARDRAETQYF
TGTGCCAGCAGTGCCCGGGACAGGGCAGAGACCCAGTACTTC
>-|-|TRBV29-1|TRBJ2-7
CSVEAPGGGYEQYF
TGCAGCGTTGAGGCGCCAGGGGGAGGCTACGAGCAGTACTTC
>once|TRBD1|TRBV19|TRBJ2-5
CASSTSGTVETQYF
TGTGCCAGTAGTACATCCGGGACAGTGGAGACCCAGTACTTC
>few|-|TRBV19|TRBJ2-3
CASSMLQRFTDTQYF
TGTGCCAGTAGTATGCTCCAGCGGTTCACAGATACGCAGTATTTT
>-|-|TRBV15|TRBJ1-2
CATSREAGASLFYGYTF
TGTGCCACCAGCAGAGAGGCAGGGGCCTCCTTATTCTATGGCTACACCTTC
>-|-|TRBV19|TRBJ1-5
CASQNPGGRVNQPQHF
TGTGCCAGTCAGAATCCCGGGGGGCGGGTCAATCAGCCCCAGCATTTT
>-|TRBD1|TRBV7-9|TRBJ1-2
CASSFFGTDNGYTF
TGTGCCAGCAGCTTCTTCGGGACAGATAATGGCTACACCTTC
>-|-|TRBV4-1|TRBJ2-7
CASSQVGQGTTFEQYF
TGCGCCAGCAGCCAAGTTGGGCAGGGAACTACCTTCGAGCAGTACTTC
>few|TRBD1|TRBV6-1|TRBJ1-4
CASSASQGGEKLFF
TGTGCCAGCAGTGCCTCACAGGGGGGGGAAAAACTGTTTTTT
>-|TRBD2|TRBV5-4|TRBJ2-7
CASSLQGAGGNEQYF
TGTGCCAGCAGCCTCCAAGGAGCGGGGGGCAACGAGCAGTACTTC
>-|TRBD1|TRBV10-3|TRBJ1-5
CAISPTGYSNQPQHF
TGTGCCATCAGCCCGACAGGGTATAGCAATCAGCCCCAGCATTTT
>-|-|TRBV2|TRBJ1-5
CASGRGEGQPQHF
TGTGCCAGCGGCAGGGGAGAGGGTCAGCCCCAGCATTTT
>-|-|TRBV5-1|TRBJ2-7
CASSLRFRETYEQYF
TGCGCCAGCAGCTTGCGTTTCAGGGAAACCTACGAGCAGTACTTC
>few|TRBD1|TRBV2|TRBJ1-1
CASSQWTGGRGTEAFF
TGTGCCAGCAGCCAATGGACAGGGGGCAGGGGCACTGAAGCTTTCTTT
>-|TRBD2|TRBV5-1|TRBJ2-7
CASSPREGLDEQYF
TGCGCCAGCAGCCCGCGGGAGGGCCTCGACGAGCAGTACTTC
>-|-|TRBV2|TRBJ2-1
CASSSQAGIYNEQFF
TGTGCCAGCAGCTCCCAAGCGGGTATATACAATGAGCAGTTCTTC
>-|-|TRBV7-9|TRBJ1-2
CASSPEGYGYTF
TGTGCCAGCAGCCCCGAGGGCTATGGCTACACCTTC
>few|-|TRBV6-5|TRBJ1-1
CASRTGGNTEAFF
TGTGCCAGCAGAACCGGGGGGAACACTGAAGCTTTCTTT
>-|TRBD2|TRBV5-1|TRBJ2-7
CASSLAAGGTYEQYF
TGCGCCAGCAGCTTGGCCGCGGGAGGAACCTACGAGCAGTACTTC
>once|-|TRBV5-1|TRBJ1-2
CASSLPGNYGYTF
TGCGCCAGCAGCTTGCCGGGGAACTATGGCTACACCTTC
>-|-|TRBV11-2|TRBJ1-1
CASRRGQLNTEAFF
TGTGCCAGCAGAAGAGGACAGTTGAACACTGAAGCTTTCTTT
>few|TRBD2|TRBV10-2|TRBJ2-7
CASRVTSLTSYEQYF
TGCGCCAGCAGGGTGACTAGCCTAACCTCCTACGAGCAGTACTTC
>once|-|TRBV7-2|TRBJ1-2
CASSLEGGGGYGYTF
TGTGCCAGCAGCTTAGAAGGGGGAGGGGGTTATGGCTACACCTTC
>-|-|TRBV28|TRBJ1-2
CASSPGNFIISYTF
TGTGCCAGCAGCCCCGGGAATTTTATTATCAGCTACACCTTC
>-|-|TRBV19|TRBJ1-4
CASSMTDPGSEKLFF
TGTGCCAGTAGTATGACAGATCCAGGAAGTGAAAAACTGTTTTTT
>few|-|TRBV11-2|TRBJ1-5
CASSSDTEGNQPQHF
TGTGCCAGCAGCTCGGACACCGAAGGGAATCAGCCCCAGCATTTT
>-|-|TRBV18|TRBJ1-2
CASSPPTANYGYTF
TGTGCCAGCTCACCACCGACAGCTAACTATGGCTACACCTTC
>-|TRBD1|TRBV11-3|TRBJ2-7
CASSQRQGLGYEQYF
TGTGCCAGCAGCCAACGACAGGGTTTGGGTTACGAGCAGTACTTC
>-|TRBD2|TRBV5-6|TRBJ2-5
CASSFGTSGRIGQETQYF
TGTGCCAGCAGCTTCGGTACTAGCGGGAGGATAGGTCAAGAGACCCAGTACTTC
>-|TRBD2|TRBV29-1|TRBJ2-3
CSVDLAGATDTQYF
TGCAGCGTGGATCTAGCGGGAGCCACAGATACGCAGTATTTT
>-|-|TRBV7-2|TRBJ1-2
CASSVPGVGYGYTF
TGTGCCAGCAGCGTACCCGGAGTGGGCTATGGCTACACCTTC
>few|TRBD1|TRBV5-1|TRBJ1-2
CASSAGQGTPYTF
TGCGCCAGCAGCGCAGGACAGGGGACACCCTACACCTTC